Each of the 14 T cell receptor beta chains below was sequenced from the same sample in a study of blood T cell repertoires in COVID-19. Repertoires were generated with immunoSEQ multiplex PCR, while TCRdb's copy carries only in-frame clones and drops some. The data contain around 230,000 clones, roughly 88% of them singletons. The sequenced material came from peripheral blood. The receptors stem from a man between 40 and 49 years old who had recovered from COVID-19.

The V and J genes are TRBV5-4 and TRBJ1-2; D is unclear. This CDR3 comprises 11 residues. The V gene's germline CDR1 is SGHNT and CDR2 YYREEE (reference sequence). The V end was cut by 3 bases, the J end by 2 bases, with 2 bases between. DNA for the CDR3: TGTGCCAGCAGCTCGAACTATGGCTACACCTTC. Its translation is CASSSNYGYTF.

The CDR3 DNA reads TGTGCCAGCAGTGAAGGGGGGATCTACGAGCAGTACTTC. It encodes CASSEGGIYEQYF. The chain is built from TRBV25-1 and TRBJ2-7; D possibly corresponds to TRBD2 (6 bases). The CDR3 runs 13 residues. Germline CDR1 and CDR2: MGHDK and SYGVNS. Trimming shortened V by 2 bases and J by 3 bases, and 8 bases separated the two germline ends.

V gene TRBV19 combines with J gene TRBJ2-7; D not certain. V lost 3 bases, J lost 2 bases, and 11 bases lay in between. From germline, CDR1 is LNHDA and CDR2 SQIVND (reference sequence). The CDR3 has 14 residues. CDR3 DNA sequence: TGTGCCAGTAGTATTGCCGGGTTCACCTACGAGCAGTACTTC. Its translation: CASSIAGFTYEQYF.

The V gene is TRBV7-9, the J gene TRBJ1-4; no reliable D call. Trimming removed 5 bases from V and 7 bases from J, with 14 bases in between. Per germline, CDR1 SEHNR and CDR2 FQNEAQ (reference sequence). This CDR3 comprises 14 residues. The DNA for the CDR3 is TGTGCCAGCAGCGCAGGAGGGTCACTTGAAAAACTGTTTTTT. Residues: CASSAGGSLEKLFF.

This CDR3 is CASSLTGSPDTEAFF. CDR3 DNA sequence: TGTGCCAGCAGTTTGACAGGGTCACCGGACACTGAAGCTTTCTTT. The genes are TRBV27 and TRBJ1-1; 7 bases align to TRBD1. Germline CDR1 and CDR2: MNHEY and SMNVEV (reference sequence). The CDR3 is made up of 15 amino acids. The V gene end was trimmed by 3 bases and the J gene end by 3 bases; junction bases not matched to a gene: 7.

With respect to this clone: This CDR3 is also generated by other DNA sequences in the sample. CDR3 coding DNA: TGTGCCAGCTCGCCGAACAGGGGTCAAGAGACCCAGTACTTC. Its protein is CASSPNRGQETQYF. J is TRBJ2-5 and V is TRBV18; TRBD1 matches at 7 bases. V lost 6 bases to trimming and J lost 2 bases; unmatched junction nucleotides: 6. The CDR3 covers 14 residues. Per the germline V gene, CDR1 is KGHSH and CDR2 is LQKENI.

This clone was observed once. The CDR3 reads CASSDIGTSYNEQFF. CDR3 coding DNA: TGTGCCAGCAGTGACATCGGGACTTCCTACAATGAGCAGTTCTTC. The rearrangement uses TRBV6-2 or TRBV6-3 and TRBJ2-1, with D possibly matching TRBD2 (6 bases). The CDR3 has 15 residues. Trimming left V 5 bases short and J 1 base short, with 12 bases between. Germline CDR1 reads MNHEY; CDR2 reads SVGEGT.

CDR3 sequence (DNA): TGTGCCAGTAGTATCGGCGGGGGCCCGAACACCGGGGAGCTGTTTTTT. Its translation is CASSIGGGPNTGELFF. The chain couples TRBV19 to TRBJ2-2; D is perhaps TRBD2 (7 bases). The CDR3 loop spans 16 amino acids. Germline V gene data show CDR1 as LNHDA and CDR2 as SQIVND (reference sequence). Trimming stripped 3 bases from V and 0 bases from J, with 11 bases between.

The table lists this clone with a few counts. The CDR3 loop is CSATLTEAFF. CDR3 DNA sequence: TGCAGTGCTACTCTCACTGAAGCTTTCTTT. The J gene is TRBJ1-1, the V gene TRBV20-1; D is unclear. Trimming pared 4 bases from V and 4 bases from J, leaving 4 bases between. The length of the CDR3 is 10 residues. Germline CDR1 is DFQATT and CDR2 is SNEGSKA (reference sequence).

The chain is built from TRBV14 and TRBJ1-2; TRBD1 might be the D (6 bases). This CDR3 is built from 15 residues. V dropped 1 base and J dropped 5 bases, with 14 bases sitting between them. Looked up from germline, CDR1 is SGHDN and CDR2 is FVKESK. CDR3: CASSQVGTTYYGYTF. CDR3 DNA sequence: TGTGCCAGCAGCCAAGTTGGGACAACTTATTATGGCTACACCTTC.

Note on this clone: The sample has other DNA sequences that encode this CDR3 too. This rearrangement joins TRBV11-2 to TRBJ1-2, with D unresolved. CDR3 length: 15 amino acids. V lost 3 bases to trimming and J lost 4 bases, with 15 bases between them. The germline V gene has CDR1 SGHAT and CDR2 FQNNGV. CDR3 protein: CASSLVGQGGYGYTF. The DNA of the CDR3 is TGTGCCAGCAGCTTGGTTGGCCAAGGAGGCTATGGCTACACCTTC.

The chain uses TRBV18 and TRBJ1-2, with D possibly being TRBD1 (5 bases). This CDR3 comprises 15 residues. Germline CDR1 reads KGHSH; CDR2 reads LQKENI. V was cut by 4 bases and J by 3 bases, with 15 bases left in between. The CDR3 nucleotides are TGTGCCAGCTCACGCACTAAGGGGCCAGACTATGGCTACACCTTC. Its translation is CASSRTKGPDYGYTF. Variable domain in full (rest from reference TRBV18 and TRBJ1-2): NAGVMQNPRHLVRRRGQEARLRCSPMKGHSHVYWYRQLPEEGLKFMVYLQKENIIDESGMPKERFSAEFPKEGPSILRIQQVVRGDSAAYFCASSRTKGPDYGYTFGSGTRLTVV.

The V call is TRBV11-3, the J call TRBJ2-5, with D unresolved. Trimming pared 0 bases from V and 3 bases from J, leaving 8 bases between. The CDR3 totals 14 residues. CDR1 SGHNT and CDR2 YENEEA come from the germline V gene. CDR3 DNA: TGTGCCAGCAGCTTAGAGCCAGGAAAAGAGACCCAGTACTTC. Protein sequence: CASSLEPGKETQYF.

The rearrangement links TRBV5-5 to TRBJ1-6; 8 bases line up with TRBD1. CDR3 size: 16 residues. J was trimmed by 10 bases and V by 0 bases; bases with no gene match: 9. Germline-derived CDR1 and CDR2 are SGHKS and YYEKEE (reference sequence). The CDR3 DNA follows: TGTGCCAGCAGCTTGGTCGTCGGACAGGGTGGATCACCCCTCCACTTT. The encoded protein is CASSLVVGQGGSPLHF.